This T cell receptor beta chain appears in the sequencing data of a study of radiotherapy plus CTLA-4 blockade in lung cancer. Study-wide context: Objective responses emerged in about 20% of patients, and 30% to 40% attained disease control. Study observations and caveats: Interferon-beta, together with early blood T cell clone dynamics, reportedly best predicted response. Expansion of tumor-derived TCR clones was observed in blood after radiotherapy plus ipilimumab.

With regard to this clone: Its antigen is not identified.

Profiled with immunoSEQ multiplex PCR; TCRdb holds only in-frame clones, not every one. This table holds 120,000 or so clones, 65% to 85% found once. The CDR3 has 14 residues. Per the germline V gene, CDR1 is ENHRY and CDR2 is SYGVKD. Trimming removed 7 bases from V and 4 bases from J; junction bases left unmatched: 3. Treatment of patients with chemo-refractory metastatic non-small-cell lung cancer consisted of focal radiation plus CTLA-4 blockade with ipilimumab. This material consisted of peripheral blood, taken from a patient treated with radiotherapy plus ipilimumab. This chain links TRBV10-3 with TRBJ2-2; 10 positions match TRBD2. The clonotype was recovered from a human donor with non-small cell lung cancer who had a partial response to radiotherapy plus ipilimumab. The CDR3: CAIKREGRTGELFF. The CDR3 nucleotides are TGTGCCATCAAGCGGGAGGGCCGCACCGGGGAGCTGTTTTTT.